This record looks at one TCR beta chain sequence and its context. Its antigen is unknown. The sample is drawn from a study of shared clonotypes between healthy human individuals. General study findings and limits: Richness estimates generally favored naive over memory subsets.

Assay used: immunoSEQ multiplex PCR; TCRdb lists only in-frame clones, some missing. Among about 2.1 million clones listed, 90% to 95% were seen once. CD8 cells classed as naive were CD45RO-negative and positively selected for CCR7, excluding terminally differentiated effector memory CD45RA+ cells. Germline V gene data show CDR1 as MNHEY and CDR2 as SMNVEV (reference sequence). The CDR3 loop spans 14 amino acids. Trimming cost V 6 bases and J 8 bases; bases outside gene matches: 8. What was sequenced was naive CD8+ T cells from PBMCs. The receptor comes from a young man in good health. Some clones in this sample may be carry-over from other donors' samples. The V and J genes are TRBV27 and TRBJ1-4, with TRBD1 matching 8 bases. This chain's CDR3 is CASSRDRGQEKLFF. As DNA, the CDR3 is TGTGCCAGCAGCCGCGACAGGGGACAAGAAAAACTGTTTTTT.